This T cell receptor (beta chain) was observed in a study of blood T cell repertoires in COVID-19. Per the germline V gene, CDR1 is GTSNPN and CDR2 is SVGIG (reference sequence). The ends were cut back, 4 bases at V and 1 base at J, with 16 bases in the middle. This CDR3 is built from 15 residues. Participants were aged about 18 to 95 years, lived in 24 US areas, and enrolled virtually. A COVID-19 case had been met by exposed participants during the 2 weeks before study entry. Measured with immunoSEQ multiplex PCR; TCRdb has only the in-frame clones, and not every one. The sample yields 350,000 to 450,000 clones, roughly 92% seen once.

The sequencing input was PBMCs or T cells enriched from blood (not recorded which). The clonotype originates from a woman between 40 and 55 years old who had been exposed to COVID-19. The chain carries TRBV30 and TRBJ1-2; D is uncertain. CDR3 nucleotides: TGTGCCTGGATATCAGGCCCGCCACTTAACTATGGCTACACCTTC. Its translation is CAWISGPPLNYGYTF.